This TCR beta chain stems from a study of cytomegalovirus exposure and HLA in healthy donors. Whole-study findings and limits: More than 150 TCR beta chains were listed as cytomegalovirus-associated. That first-cohort TCR clusters tended to co-occur in the 100 to 150 validation repertoires was found in a later analysis. Reports indicated that the classifier achieved high specificity and sensitivity in diagnosing cytomegalovirus status. CMV antigen specificity of a few CMV-associated chains was confirmed in vitro.

A word on this clone: The antigen remains unidentified.

Generated by immunoSEQ multiplex PCR, the TCRdb table keeps only in-frame clones and is missing some. The sample has 150,000 or so clones, 94% seen once. With 3 bases clipped from V and 5 bases from J, the junction kept 9 bases outside the gene matches. This CDR3 comprises 16 residues. The germline CDR1 and CDR2 sequences are SGHAT and FQNNGV. The genes are TRBV11-2 and TRBJ1-1, with 10 positions matching TRBD1. This clonotype originated in a man younger than 35 in good health and CMV-seropositive. Source material: PBMCs. The CDR3 spells CASSFATGGFMTEAFF. The CDR3 DNA sequence: TGTGCCAGCAGCTTCGCGACAGGGGGCTTTATGACTGAAGCTTTCTTT.